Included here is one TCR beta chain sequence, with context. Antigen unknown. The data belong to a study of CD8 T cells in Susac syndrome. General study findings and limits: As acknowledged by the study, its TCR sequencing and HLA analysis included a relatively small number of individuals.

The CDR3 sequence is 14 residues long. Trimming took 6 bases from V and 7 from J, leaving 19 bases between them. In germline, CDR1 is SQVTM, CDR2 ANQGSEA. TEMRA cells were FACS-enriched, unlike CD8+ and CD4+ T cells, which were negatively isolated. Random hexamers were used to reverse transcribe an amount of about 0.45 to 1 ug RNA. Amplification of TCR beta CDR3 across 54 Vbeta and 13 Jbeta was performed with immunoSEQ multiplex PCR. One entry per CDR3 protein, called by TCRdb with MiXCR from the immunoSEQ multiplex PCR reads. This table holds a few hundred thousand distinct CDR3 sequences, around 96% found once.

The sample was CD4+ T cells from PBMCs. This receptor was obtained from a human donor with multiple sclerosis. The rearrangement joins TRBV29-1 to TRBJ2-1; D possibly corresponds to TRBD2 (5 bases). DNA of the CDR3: TGCAGCGTAGAGACCGGGATCGGAATAAATGAGCAGTTCTTC. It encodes CSVETGIGINEQFF.